This is a list of T cell receptor beta chains from one sample in a study of blood T cells in healthy people across ages. TCRdb itself ran the 5' RACE reads through MiXCR, one entry per CDR3 protein. This sample has some 1.1 million distinct CDR3 sequences; 35% to 45% occur once, and the top ten carry around 12%. The sequenced material came from blood. These receptors were taken from a man in his late teens or twenties in good health. CDR3s include the opening cysteine and the closing phenylalanine or tryptophan. Part of the rows lack a size; the others show once, few, many or a class for expanded clones.

v_call	clone_size	cdr3_aa
TRBV12-3/TRBV12-4	NA	CASGLLGQKIDTQYF
TRBV20-1	NA	CSARDSVLGNTYEQYF
TRBV15	NA	CATSREAIFADTQYF
TRBV24-1	NA	CATSEPDRVNEKLFF
TRBV29-1	once	CSVVGQGALGNYGYTF
TRBV4-3	few	CASSQVTDTEAFF
TRBV6-2/TRBV6-3	NA	CASRRDKEQFF
TRBV6-2/TRBV6-3	few	CASSYYAQGVFTDTQYF
TRBV7-9	NA	CASSRRDSQYF
TRBV7-9	NA	CASSPRTGYFGTDTQYF
TRBV7-3	NA	CASSLDGQAANSPLHF
TRBV4-3	NA	CVSSQDQGKVTGELFF
TRBV20-1	few	CSALGDRNQPQHF
TRBV6-1	few	CASSEMVAGGGYTF
TRBV6-2/TRBV6-3	few	CASSYLDPGQGDFNYGYTF
TRBV27	NA	CAIRRGASTDTQYF
TRBV12-3/TRBV12-4	NA	CASGPGASNEKLFF
TRBV19	NA	CASSRQKNYGYTF
TRBV2	few	CASSVRGFRQKGYTF
TRBV12-3/TRBV12-4	many	CASSLTLGQFNYGYTF
TRBV28	NA	CASGQAGATNEKLFF
TRBV27	NA	CASSQRGTVYGYTF
TRBV29-1	NA	CSVERRVQTEAFF
TRBV20-1	NA	CSARGAEHYEQYF
TRBV12-3/TRBV12-4	NA	CASRLREDTQYF
TRBV6-1	NA	CASSEVQGPNYGYTF
TRBV27	few	CASSVSMGNEQYF
TRBV20-1	NA	CSATILRGQSTDTQYF
TRBV20-1	NA	CSAPRDHHTDTQYF
TRBV12-3/TRBV12-4	NA	CASSLDRADRAQHF
TRBV7-2	NA	CASSLATGIYNEQFF
TRBV20-1	NA	CSARPNTETQYF
TRBV5-1	NA	CVSSSHQDSYEQYF
TRBV20-1	NA	CSARDTGQGFTDTQYF
TRBV25-1	NA	CASSAVRGRDIQYF
TRBV7-6	NA	CASSTTPNANTEAFF
TRBV12-5	few	CASGLWGIGEKLFF
TRBV10-3	NA	CAISEAGAEQYF
TRBV20-1	NA	CSATGQGWADTQYF
TRBV12-5	few	CASGLVLSSPLHF
TRBV5-1	NA	CASSSGQGDSNEQFF
TRBV27	NA	CASRSGTGGGSEAFF
TRBV4-3	few	CASSQDLYSTDTQYF
TRBV4-1	NA	CASSLQVLNQPQHF
TRBV20-1	NA	CSARGRSHEQYF
TRBV20-1	many	CSARKSSGGSSYEQYF
TRBV28	NA	CASSRGRANSPLHF
TRBV7-2	NA	CASNYIDRGEQETQYF
TRBV2	NA	CASSQAGLGTF
TRBV7-2	many	CASRPRSGGRYNEQFF
TRBV5-1	many	CASSVSHTADGYTF
TRBV6-2/TRBV6-3	few	CASRPYRGGYTF